This entry concerns a single T cell receptor beta chain. This clonotype was observed many times. The target of this receptor is not known. Per-base quality was not reported, and no clone a single base away is much larger than it. This entry belongs to a study of early T cells in non-severe SARS-CoV-2 infection (dated by TCRdb to about 2021). In terms of the full investigation: Because TCR sequencing was done on bulk RNA from unsorted whole blood, the alpha and beta chains could not be paired. Results and caveats for the whole study, not just this receptor: Matching against VDJdb was skewed toward anti-spike CD8 responses, likely underestimated virus-specific expansions, and missed private and CD4 specificities.

Set within a cohort of healthcare workers in London, UK, this nested case-control study involved weekly PCR testing of nasopharyngeal swabs along with blood sampling. Healthcare workers were enrolled in the week of the UK lockdown, from 23 to 31 March 2020, and were followed every week for up to roughly 15 weeks. Preparation of the library involved 5' RACE. The instrument given in TCRdb is NextSeq 500. Unique molecular identifiers were attached to individual cDNA molecules in the TCR library protocol so that sequencing error and PCR bias could be corrected. TCR alpha and beta chains were both sequenced, and the abundances of alpha and beta sequences in each sample were closely correlated with each other. In the authors' own workflow: Decombinator V4 was used to annotate TCR sequences for V gene, J gene and CDR3. TCRs were defined as expanded if a significant change between any two time points was detected under a Poisson model with p below 0.0001. TCR abundances were normalised to the total number of TCRs sequenced per sample and were expressed as counts per million. VDJdb, accessed on 1 November 2021, was searched for TCRs annotated for CMV, EBV and SARS-CoV-2, and TCRs annotated for more than one antigen were excluded. TCRdb reworked the public reads: Q25 trimming with fastp, MiXCR clone assembly, productive beta chains retained. Rows with one shared CDR3 protein collapse into an entry with the most common genes and DNA. These V and J calls originate from TCRdb's pipeline instead of the authors' own analysis. This sample holds under 35,000 distinct CDR3 sequences; around 5.2% were observed only once. The ten largest clones capture around 3.8% of the sample.

Sequenced: whole blood. The receptor comes from an adult who was a healthcare worker with PCR-confirmed SARS-CoV-2 infection or an uninfected control (not recorded which).

The CDR3 region reads CSVWESGSYNEQFF. The DNA is as follows: TGCAGCGTTTGGGAAAGCGGCTCCTACAATGAGCAGTTCTTC. The rearrangement joined TRBV29-1 to TRBJ2-1; a tentative D match to TRBD2 spans 5 bases. The CDR3 has 14 amino acids, counting the end cysteine and phenylalanine. Only CDR3 DNA remains: 42 bases, in frame from the first base. CDR1 and CDR2 were assigned from the germline V gene as SQVTM and ANQGSEA. V is shortened by 5 bases, J by 0 bases, and the region joining them spans 11 bases.